A single sample is the source of the 30 T cell receptor beta chains below, sequenced in a study of blood T cell repertoires in COVID-19 (dated by TCRdb to the early 2020s). The receptor library was made with the immunoSEQ multiplex PCR assay. This is the immuneACCESS table as TCRdb keeps it, with only in-frame sequences that have V and J called. A part of the clones is gone; compared with another copy, unresolved V genes explain less than half, and the rest is unexplained. The sample table contains under 250,000 clones; only one count was recorded for around 86% of them. The leading ten clones occupy more than 1.5% of the sample. Sequencing was performed on PBMCs or T cells enriched from blood (not recorded which). The receptors originated from a man between 35 and 55 years old who had recovered from COVID-19.

This rearrangement joins TRBV28 to TRBJ2-5, with 8 nucleotides matching TRBD2. The V gene end was trimmed by 3 bases and the J gene end by 5 bases; junction bases not matched to a gene: 11. This CDR3 spans 16 amino acids. Per the germline V gene, CDR1 is MDHEN and CDR2 is SYDVKM. CDR3 sequence (DNA): TGTGCCAGCAGTTTTCCCCTAGCGGGCTGGAGGGAGACCCAGTACTTC. Translated, it gives CASSFPLAGWRETQYF.

This sequence joins TRBV21-1 and TRBJ1-3; the DNA was not used to check the table's D call, TRBD1. TRBV21-1 is classified as a pseudogene. The CDR3 runs to 18 residues. Here the CDR3 DNA reads TGTGCCAGCAGCAAACATCCAGGCGGACAAAACTCTGGAAACACCATATATTTT. The encoded protein is CASSKHPGGQNSGNTIYF.

V and J are TRBV2 and TRBJ2-5, with 7 positions matching TRBD2. From germline, CDR1 is SNHLY and CDR2 FYNNEI. With V trimmed by 4 bases and J by 4 bases, 9 bases remained unmatched. The CDR3 has 15 residues. CDR3 nucleotide sequence: TGTGCCAGCAGTGGAGAGCGGGGAAGGGTAGAGACCCAGTACTTC. This encodes CASSGERGRVETQYF.

This clone occurred a few times. This chain connects TRBV24-1 to TRBJ2-7; D remains unclear. V lost 0 bases to trimming and J lost 4 bases, with 9 bases between them. The CDR3 length is 14 residues. CDR1 KGHDR and CDR2 SFDVKD come from the germline V gene. The CDR3 loop reads CATSDLGQKYEQYF. CDR3 coding DNA: TGTGCCACCAGTGATTTGGGCCAGAAGTACGAGCAGTACTTC.

The chain recombines TRBV11-2 with TRBJ2-5, with 7 nucleotides matching TRBD2. From germline, CDR1 is SGHAT and CDR2 FQNNGV. This CDR3 is 15 amino acids long. V shed 1 base and J 2 bases; nucleotides not matched to a gene: 4. In nucleotides, the CDR3 is TGTGCCAGCAGCTTAGTTCGAGCGGGACAAGAGACCCAGTACTTC. It yields the protein CASSLVRAGQETQYF.

This rearrangement joins TRBV4-2 to TRBJ1-4, with D possibly matching TRBD1 (5 bases). The germline V gene encodes CDR1 LGHNA and CDR2 YNFKEQ. Trimming shortened V by 3 bases and J by 2 bases, and 13 bases separated the two germline ends. The CDR3 has 16 amino acids. The CDR3: CASSHLLQGTNEKLFF. The CDR3 bases are TGTGCCAGCAGCCATTTACTTCAGGGTACTAATGAAAAACTGTTTTTT.

The V gene is TRBV3-1 (or the pseudogene TRBV3-2), the J gene TRBJ2-5; TRBD2 aligns across 7 bases. CDR1 LGHDT and CDR2 YNNKEL come from the germline V gene (reference sequence). The CDR3 has 14 residues. J gave up 4 bases and V 4 bases, and 6 bases lay outside the gene matches. CDR3 amino acids: CASSPGGRRETQYF. CDR3 nucleotides: TGTGCCAGCAGCCCGGGGGGAAGGCGAGAGACCCAGTACTTC.

The V and J genes are TRBV28 and TRBJ1-5, with a tentative D call TRBD1 (6 bases). Germline V gene sequence: CDR1 MDHEN, CDR2 SYDVKM. Trimming cost V 7 bases and J 5 bases, with 21 bases left between them. The CDR3 is made up of 16 amino acids. CDR3 residues: CASILGGGRVYQPQHF. Written as DNA, the CDR3 is TGTGCCAGCATCCTAGGGGGGGGTCGCGTTTATCAGCCCCAGCATTTT.

V usage is TRBV23-1 and J usage is TRBJ2-7; 8 nucleotides align to TRBD1. TRBV23-1 is an ORF, and what it does is uncertain. This CDR3 contains 18 residues. The junction had 16 bases not matched to a gene; V was cut back by 4 bases and J by 2 bases. Written as DNA, the CDR3 is TGCGCCAGCAGTCGCACCGGTTATCAACAGGGGGTAACCTACGAGCAGTACTTC. This sequence encodes CASSRTGYQQGVTYEQYF.

The chain employs TRBV5-4 and TRBJ2-5, with D possibly TRBD1 on 6 matching bases. The length of the CDR3 is 17 residues. The V end was cut by 0 bases, the J end by 5 bases, with 20 bases between. CDR1 and CDR2 (germline): SGHNT, YYREEE (reference sequence). The DNA of the CDR3 is TGTGCCAGCAGCTTGGCGACAGGCGTAGGCCCCAGCGAGACCCAGTACTTC. Translation: CASSLATGVGPSETQYF.

The chain carries TRBV24-1 and TRBJ1-3; possibly TRBD1 for D (5 bases). This CDR3 region has 16 residues. Trimming pared 0 bases from V and 2 bases from J, leaving 10 bases between. Per germline, CDR1 KGHDR and CDR2 SFDVKD. This CDR3 is CATSDLQLGPGNTIYF. The CDR3 DNA follows: TGTGCCACCAGTGATTTGCAGCTGGGGCCTGGAAACACCATATATTTT.

This chain joins TRBV7-9 and TRBJ2-7, with D possibly TRBD1 on 6 matching bases. The V gene lost 5 bases and the J gene lost 2 bases, with 13 bases spanning the gap. This CDR3 contains 14 residues. Germline lookup yields CDR1 SEHNR and CDR2 FQNEAQ (reference sequence). The CDR3: CASSPWTATYEQYF. The CDR3 DNA reads as TGTGCCAGCAGCCCTTGGACAGCCACCTACGAGCAGTACTTC.

This chain uses TRBV5-1 with TRBJ2-5, with 13 positions matching TRBD2. Germline V gives CDR1 SGHRS, CDR2 YFSETQ. This CDR3 contains 15 residues. V was pared by 3 bases and J by 5 bases, with 4 bases of the junction left unmatched. In DNA, the CDR3 is TGCGCCAGCAGCTCGTGGACTAGCGGGAGTGAGACCCAGTACTTC. This encodes CASSSWTSGSETQYF.

For the CDR3, the DNA is TGTGCCAGCAGCTCCGACAGGAGGGAGCGGCGGGAGAGTAGCACAGATACGCAGTATTTT. Translation: CASSSDRRERRESSTDTQYF. The J gene is TRBJ2-3, the V gene TRBV13; D may be TRBD2 (7 bases). V was pared by 4 bases and J by 0 bases, with 26 bases between. The CDR3 has 20 residues. CDR1 is PRHDT, CDR2 FYEKMQ, per germline (reference sequence).

The chain combines TRBV27 with TRBJ2-7, with TRBD2 identical over 12 bases. Germline assignment: CDR1 MNHEY and CDR2 SMNVEV (reference sequence). This CDR3 comprises 16 residues. V lost 4 bases and J lost 5; bases outside the gene matches: 9. CDR3 DNA sequence: TGTGCCAGCAGTTCCAATCCTAGCGGGAGGGCCCACGAGCAGTACTTC. Residues: CASSSNPSGRAHEQYF.

V usage is TRBV6-5 and J usage is TRBJ1-2; no firm D call. This CDR3 is 12 amino acids long. Germline assignment: CDR1 MNHEY and CDR2 SVGAGI. Deletions cut 4 bases from V and 8 bases from J, with 11 bases between. In DNA, the CDR3 is TGTGCCAGCAGTTCACACGCGGGCGGCTACACCTTC. This sequence encodes CASSSHAGGYTF.

This clone was recorded once. The chain combines TRBV27 with TRBJ2-5; D is perhaps TRBD1 (5 bases). Germline V gives CDR1 MNHEY, CDR2 SMNVEV (reference sequence). V lost 4 bases to trimming and J lost 5 bases, with 17 bases between them. This CDR3 is built from 15 residues. CDR3 sequence (DNA): TGTGCCAGCAGTTCCCATTCCGGTGGGGCGGAGACCCAGTACTTC. This codes for CASSSHSGGAETQYF.

The chain joins TRBV30 to TRBJ1-5, with 8 bases aligning to TRBD1. V lost 1 base to trimming and J lost 5 bases; unmatched junction nucleotides: 7. The CDR3 length is 15 residues. The germline CDR1 and CDR2 sequences are GTSNPN and SVGIG (reference sequence). The CDR3 here is CAWSGGQGEDQPQHF. The CDR3 region has the DNA TGTGCCTGGAGTGGCGGACAGGGTGAGGATCAGCCCCAGCATTTT.

V usage is TRBV28 and J usage is TRBJ1-1; D is perhaps TRBD1 (6 bases). The CDR3 runs 15 residues. The germline CDR1 and CDR2 sequences are MDHEN and SYDVKM. V lost 1 base to trimming and J lost 4 bases, with 13 bases between them. As DNA, the CDR3 is TGTGCCAGCAGTTTATTTCGAACACAGGGCACTGAAGCTTTCTTT. It specifies CASSLFRTQGTEAFF.

The chain employs TRBV12-5 and TRBJ1-3; D unresolved. The ends were cut back, 4 bases at V and 0 bases at J, with 7 bases in the middle. The CDR3 length is 14 residues. Per germline, CDR1 LGHNT and CDR2 FRNRAP. CDR3 sequence: CASGSGTSGNTIYF. The CDR3 DNA is TGTGCTAGTGGTTCTGGCACCTCTGGAAACACCATATATTTT.

The chain combines TRBV6-5 with TRBJ2-1; 13 bases agree with TRBD2. The CDR3 consists of 15 residues. Germline V CDR1 and CDR2: MNHEY, SVGAGI. Trimming took 6 bases from V and 8 from J; bases not matched to a gene: 7. The CDR3 sequence is CASSPTSGRAHEQFF. CDR3 in DNA: TGTGCCAGCAGCCCAACTAGCGGGAGGGCCCATGAGCAGTTCTTC.

This clone showed up just once. This chain uses TRBV9 with TRBJ1-3; D is undetermined. Germline CDR1 reads SGDLS; CDR2 reads YYNGEE. The CDR3 is 16 residues long. With 3 bases removed from V and 0 bases from J, the gap between germline ends came to 13 bases. CDR3 coding DNA: TGTGCCAGCAGCGCCACGACGGGGAACTCTGGAAACACCATATATTTT. It encodes CASSATTGNSGNTIYF.

The genes are TRBV5-1 and TRBJ1-6; 8 bases are a match to TRBD1. The J segment lost 7 bases and the V segment lost 0 bases, leaving 6 bases of the junction unmatched. This CDR3 comprises 16 residues. Germline lookup yields CDR1 SGHRS and CDR2 YFSETQ. As DNA, the CDR3 is TGCGCCAGCAGCTTGGCAGGGGGCAGGGAGAATTCACCCCTCCACTTT. This translates into CASSLAGGRENSPLHF.

This rearrangement joins TRBV6-6 to TRBJ2-7; tentative D call: TRBD1 (5 bases). From germline, CDR1 is MNHNY and CDR2 SVGAGI (reference sequence). Trimming stripped 5 bases from V and 3 bases from J, with 8 bases between. The CDR3 is made up of 12 amino acids. This CDR3 reads CASSKGNYEQYF. CDR3 sequence (DNA): TGTGCCAGCAGTAAGGGGAACTACGAGCAGTACTTC.

This clone was seen once. The V gene is TRBV5-1, the J gene TRBJ2-5; D remains unclear. Trimming removed 2 bases from V and 2 bases from J, with 10 bases in between. This CDR3 has 14 amino acids. CDR1 is SGHRS, CDR2 YFSETQ, per germline. The CDR3 region has the DNA TGCGCCAGCAGCTTAAATCCCCCTCAAGAGACCCAGTACTTC. Encoded protein: CASSLNPPQETQYF.

The J gene is TRBJ2-1, the V gene TRBV11-1; maybe TRBD2 (5 bases). The CDR3 runs to 12 residues. V was clipped by 4 bases and J by 9 bases, with 10 bases between them. The germline gives CDR1 SGHAT, CDR2 FQDESV (reference sequence). In DNA, the CDR3 is TGTGCCAGCAGCTCACTAGTATCTGAGCAGTTCTTC. Its translation is CASSSLVSEQFF.

This clone was detected ten times or more. The chain carries TRBV6-2 or TRBV6-3 and TRBJ1-2; 7 nucleotides align to TRBD1. V trimming: 5 bases; J trimming: 6 bases; junction bases outside the gene matches: 15. Germline V CDR1 and CDR2: MNHEY, SVGEGT. CDR3 length: 16 amino acids. The CDR3: CASSREGQFHSDGYTF. The CDR3 bases are TGTGCCAGCAGTCGCGAGGGACAGTTTCATTCAGATGGCTACACCTTC.

V is TRBV9 and J is TRBJ1-4; no reliable D call. Trimming removed 5 bases from V and 5 bases from J, with 13 bases in between. CDR1 SGDLS and CDR2 YYNGEE come from the germline V gene. CDR3 length: 14 amino acids. CDR3 bases: TGTGCCAGCAGATTTTGGGCGATGAATGAAAAACTGTTTTTT. As protein: CASRFWAMNEKLFF.

This chain links TRBV6-5 with TRBJ1-2, with TRBD1 matching 8 bases. The CDR3 length is 16 residues. J gave up 4 bases and V 0 bases, and 7 bases lay outside the gene matches. The V gene's germline CDR1 is MNHEY and CDR2 SVGAGI. The chain's CDR3 is CASSYSTGQGGYGYTF. In nucleotides, the CDR3 is TGTGCCAGCAGTTACTCGACCGGACAGGGTGGCTATGGCTACACCTTC.

The rearrangement joins TRBV6-5 to TRBJ2-1, with unresolved D. Trimming pared 3 bases from V and 5 bases from J, leaving 5 bases between. The germline CDR1 and CDR2 sequences are MNHEY and SVGAGI. This CDR3 is 12 amino acids long. CDR3 nucleotides: TGTGCCAGCAGTTATCGGGACAATGAGCAGTTCTTC. Protein sequence: CASSYRDNEQFF.